This section outlines one T cell receptor (beta chain) sequence together with its context. The antigen remains unidentified. A junction end diverges from the germline sequence, so it may reflect a read error. Template switching supplied a universal primer site; unique molecular identifiers were carried on the cDNA. TCRdb fed the 5' RACE reads into MiXCR, producing one record per CDR3 protein. Here the sample spans roughly 470,000 distinct CDR3 sequences, roughly an eighth being singletons. The data are from a study of identical twins. CDR3 length equals 16 residues. Germline CDR1 and CDR2: DFQATT and SNEGSKA (reference sequence). Findings and caveats of the study: Carriage of fewer insertions was seen in abundant cord blood beta clonotypes, whereas memory repertoires showed none.

Another study also made use of these data, one on yellow fever vaccine responses in identical twins.

This receptor was identified in a young woman in good health. Source material: CD4+ T cells sorted from blood. The chain combines TRBV20-1 with TRBJ2-7, with TRBD1 matching over 8 bases. In DNA form, the CDR3 reads TGCTGTGCTAGAAACCGAACAGGGGGATTTTCCTACGAGCAGTACTTC. It encodes CCARNRTGGFSYEQYF.